These 22 T cell receptor beta chains came from one sample sequenced in a study of blood T cell repertoires in COVID-19. The assay was immunoSEQ multiplex PCR, and TCRdb's table has in-frame clones only and misses some. The table lists over 150,000 clones, roughly 88% of them singletons. Sequenced: peripheral blood. The receptors derive from a human donor in a cohort sampled during active COVID-19.

CDR3 amino acids: CASSLEAGGTDTQYF. The CDR3 coding sequence is TGTGCCAGCAGCCTCGAAGCGGGAGGCACAGATACGCAGTATTTT. J is TRBJ2-3 and V is TRBV5-4, with 8 positions matching TRBD2. Losses at the gene ends were 4 bases for V and 1 base for J; bases not matched to a gene: 5. CDR1 SGHNT and CDR2 YYREEE come from the germline V gene (reference sequence). This CDR3 is built from 15 residues. Supplemented by reference TRBV5-4 and TRBJ2-3, the full variable domain reads ETGVTQSPTHLIKTRGQQVTLRCSSQSGHNTVSWYQQALGQGPQFIFQYYREEENGRGNFPPRFSGLQFPNYSSELNVNALELDDSALYLCASSLEAGGTDTQYFGPGTRLTVL.

V is TRBV5-4 and J is TRBJ2-1; TRBD1 agrees at 10 bases. The V segment lost 0 bases and the J segment 4 bases; nucleotides outside the gene matches: 4. This CDR3 is built from 16 residues. The germline CDR1 and CDR2 sequences are SGHNT and YYREEE (reference sequence). CDR3 amino acids: CASSLGGQGGYNEQFF. CDR3 DNA: TGTGCCAGCAGCTTGGGTGGACAGGGGGGATACAATGAGCAGTTCTTC. Drawing the rest from reference TRBV5-4 and TRBJ2-1, the complete variable domain is ETGVTQSPTHLIKTRGQQVTLRCSSQSGHNTVSWYQQALGQGPQFIFQYYREEENGRGNFPPRFSGLQFPNYSSELNVNALELDDSALYLCASSLGGQGGYNEQFFGPGTRLTVL.

There are a few counts of this clone. The rearrangement joins TRBV5-1 to TRBJ2-5; TRBD2 matches at 14 bases. Per germline, CDR1 SGHRS and CDR2 YFSETQ. This CDR3 is built from 19 residues. V gave up 0 bases and J gave up 3 bases; unmatched junction bases: 10. As DNA, the CDR3 is TGCGCCAGCAGCTTGGCCCCTGGGACTAGCGGGAGTGTGAAAGAGACCCAGTACTTC. This codes for CASSLAPGTSGSVKETQYF.

This clone has a handful of counts. The rearrangement uses TRBV28 and TRBJ2-7; 8 bases line up with TRBD2. Germline CDR1 and CDR2: MDHEN and SYDVKM. CDR3 length: 13 amino acids. With 6 bases clipped from V and 6 bases from J, the junction kept 7 bases outside the gene matches. The CDR3 is CASRISGIGEQYF. The CDR3 DNA follows: TGTGCCAGCAGGATTAGCGGGATTGGCGAGCAGTACTTC. Full variable domain (rest looked up from reference TRBV28 and TRBJ2-7): DVKVTQSSRYLVKRTGEKVFLECVQDMDHENMFWYRQDPGLGLRLIYFSYDVKMKEKGDIPEGYSVSREKKERFSLILESASTNQTSMYLCASRISGIGEQYFGPGTRLTVT.

The chain has TRBV21-1 and TRBJ2-7; the D call of TRBD2 is as the table states it, not checked on the DNA. TRBV21-1 is a documented pseudogene. The CDR3 is made up of 15 amino acids. The CDR3 here is CASSARVPGLDEQYF. The CDR3 DNA sequence: TGTGCCAGCAGCGCCCGGGTCCCGGGACTCGACGAGCAGTACTTC.

The chain joins TRBV5-1 to TRBJ2-3, with 9 bases matching TRBD1. Germline V lookup: CDR1 SGHRS, CDR2 YFSETQ. The trim removed 3 bases at V and 5 bases at J, leaving 7 bases unmatched. The CDR3 loop spans 15 amino acids. The CDR3: CASSSGQGKIDTQYF. CDR3 nucleotides: TGCGCCAGCAGCTCGGGACAGGGTAAAATAGATACGCAGTATTTT.

The genes are TRBV28 and TRBJ1-1, with 9 positions matching TRBD1. Trimming removed 2 bases from V and 1 base from J; junction bases left unmatched: 2. CDR1 and CDR2 (germline): MDHEN, SYDVKM. The CDR3 sequence is 15 residues long. The CDR3 reads CASSLGGQGNTEAFF. Written as DNA, the CDR3 is TGTGCCAGCAGTTTAGGGGGACAGGGGAACACTGAAGCTTTCTTT. Full variable domain (missing parts from reference TRBV28 and TRBJ1-1): DVKVTQSSRYLVKRTGEKVFLECVQDMDHENMFWYRQDPGLGLRLIYFSYDVKMKEKGDIPEGYSVSREKKERFSLILESASTNQTSMYLCASSLGGQGNTEAFFGQGTRLTVV.

This clone has just a few counts. The chain carries TRBV2 and TRBJ2-3, with TRBD1 matching over 7 bases. The CDR3 is 14 residues long. J lost 0 bases, V lost 9 bases, and 6 bases had no gene match. Germline V gene sequence: CDR1 SNHLY, CDR2 FYNNEI. The CDR3 nucleotides are TGTGCCAGAGGCCCCAGGGGGAGCACAGATACGCAGTATTTT. It specifies CARGPRGSTDTQYF.

This rearrangement joins TRBV5-6 to TRBJ1-2, with 9 bases lining up with TRBD1. The V segment lost 4 bases and the J segment 2 bases; nucleotides outside the gene matches: 6. Germline CDR1 and CDR2: SGHDT and YYEEEE. The length of the CDR3 is 15 residues. In DNA, the CDR3 is TGTGCCAGCAGCATGGCTGGGACAGGGAACTATGGCTACACCTTC. This sequence encodes CASSMAGTGNYGYTF.

This clone was seen once. This rearrangement joins TRBV30 to TRBJ2-5, with 15 bases that match TRBD2. V was clipped by 1 base and J by 2 bases; unmatched bases: 2. CDR1 GTSNPN and CDR2 SVGIG come from the germline V gene (reference sequence). The CDR3 is made up of 16 amino acids. The CDR3 sequence: CAWSAGLAGGQETQYF. The CDR3 DNA follows: TGTGCCTGGAGTGCAGGACTAGCGGGAGGGCAAGAGACCCAGTACTTC.

This clone turned up a few times. The chain carries TRBV28 and TRBJ2-7; D ambiguous. Germline V gene sequence: CDR1 MDHEN, CDR2 SYDVKM. V lost 6 bases and J 0 bases, leaving 15 bases between the germline ends. The CDR3 is 15 residues long. CDR3 amino acids: CASSPIVAVSYEQYF. The CDR3 bases are TGTGCCAGCAGCCCCATTGTGGCAGTCTCCTACGAGCAGTACTTC.

The chain recombines TRBV18 with TRBJ2-1; TRBD2 might be the D (6 bases). The CDR3 is 18 amino acids. The germline CDR1 and CDR2 sequences are KGHSH and LQKENI. Trimming pared 3 bases from V and 8 bases from J, leaving 26 bases between. CDR3 DNA: TGTGCCAGCTCACCCCTAGGGGCGGGGCAAACTCCACTGGATGAGCAGTTCTTC. This gives the protein CASSPLGAGQTPLDEQFF.

Only a few counts were recorded for this clone. V is TRBV7-2 and J is TRBJ2-1; possible D gene TRBD2, 6 bases. CDR1 and CDR2 from the germline V gene are SGHTA and FQGNSA. This CDR3 has 16 amino acids. Trimming removed 5 bases from V and 3 bases from J, with 17 bases in between. CDR3 DNA: TGTGCCAGCAGCCGTGTAGGAGGGACTCTCTACAATGAGCAGTTCTTC. Translated, it gives CASSRVGGTLYNEQFF.

This chain links TRBV18 with TRBJ2-3; D is uncertain. Germline V gene data show CDR1 as KGHSH and CDR2 as LQKENI. The germline V and J ends were trimmed by 0 bases and 4 bases, with 5 bases remaining between them. The CDR3 sequence is 13 residues long. The CDR3 reads CASSPPSPDTQYF. The CDR3 DNA reads TGTGCCAGCTCACCACCGAGTCCAGATACGCAGTATTTT.

The rearrangement links TRBV4-1 to TRBJ2-7; the D gene is possibly TRBD2 (5 bases). V dropped 4 bases and J dropped 2 bases, with 12 bases sitting between them. Germline CDR1 is MGHRA and CDR2 is YSYEKL. This CDR3 comprises 14 residues. The CDR3: CASSPSDGTYEQYF. The CDR3 nucleotides read TGCGCCAGCAGCCCCTCAGACGGGACCTACGAGCAGTACTTC.

The chain employs TRBV27 and TRBJ2-1; 12 positions agree with TRBD2. The CDR3 is made up of 16 amino acids. V gave up 5 bases and J gave up 8 bases; unmatched junction bases: 10. Per the germline V gene, CDR1 is MNHEY and CDR2 is SMNVEV (reference sequence). The CDR3, as DNA: TGTGCCAGCAGTCCAAGACTAGCGGGAGTGTTATATGAGCAGTTCTTC. Protein product: CASSPRLAGVLYEQFF.

The V and J genes are TRBV28 and TRBJ2-5, with 10 bases lining up with TRBD1. This CDR3 contains 16 residues. The V segment lost 3 bases and the J segment 5 bases; nucleotides outside the gene matches: 9. CDR1 MDHEN and CDR2 SYDVKM come from the germline V gene. CDR3 in amino acids: CASSFFVGQGEETQYF. CDR3 nucleotides: TGTGCCAGCAGTTTTTTTGTTGGACAGGGGGAGGAGACCCAGTACTTC. Full variable domain (outside the CDR3, taken from reference TRBV28 and TRBJ2-5): DVKVTQSSRYLVKRTGEKVFLECVQDMDHENMFWYRQDPGLGLRLIYFSYDVKMKEKGDIPEGYSVSREKKERFSLILESASTNQTSMYLCASSFFVGQGEETQYFGPGTRLLVL.

This clone was counted only a few times. V usage is TRBV5-6 and J usage is TRBJ2-7; tentative D call: TRBD2 (5 bases). V lost 4 bases, J lost 3 bases, and 11 bases lay in between. Germline loops: CDR1 SGHDT, CDR2 YYEEEE. This CDR3 is 13 amino acids long. The CDR3: CASSQSRDYEQYF. In DNA form, the CDR3 reads TGTGCCAGCAGCCAGAGCCGGGACTACGAGCAGTACTTC.

The chain uses TRBV7-8 and TRBJ2-5; 7 bases fit TRBD2. V lost 3 bases, J lost 2 bases, and 6 bases stayed unmatched. This CDR3 contains 15 residues. Germline V gene lookup returns CDR1 SGHVS and CDR2 FQNEAQ. The CDR3: CASSLTAGMQETQYF. DNA for the CDR3: TGTGCCAGCAGCTTGACAGCGGGGATGCAAGAGACCCAGTACTTC.

The V and J genes are TRBV3-1 (or the pseudogene TRBV3-2) and TRBJ2-1; 8 positions agree with TRBD2. J lost 10 bases, V lost 6 bases, and 32 bases had no gene match. Germline CDR1 is LGHDT and CDR2 is YNNKEL (reference sequence). The CDR3 consists of 21 residues. The CDR3 sequence is CASRLRGDGSGIPDSHWEQFF. The CDR3 region has the DNA TGTGCCAGCAGGTTAAGGGGGGATGGTAGCGGGATTCCGGACTCTCATTGGGAGCAGTTCTTC.

V gene TRBV24-1 combines with J gene TRBJ2-1; 8 nucleotides align to TRBD1. V lost 10 bases to trimming and J lost 0 bases; unmatched junction nucleotides: 4. CDR1 KGHDR and CDR2 SFDVKD come from the germline V gene. This CDR3 is built from 14 residues. Here the CDR3 reads CATKGQGSYNEQFF. CDR3 nucleotide sequence: TGTGCCACGAAAGGACAGGGCTCCTACAATGAGCAGTTCTTC.

This clone has a count of ten or more. The chain joins TRBV11-2 to TRBJ2-1, with a weak D call TRBD2 (6 bases). This CDR3 contains 14 residues. Germline V gene lookup returns CDR1 SGHAT and CDR2 FQNNGV. V was pared by 2 bases and J by 5 bases, with 10 bases between. The CDR3 nucleotides read TGTGCCAGCAGCTTACTGGGGGGAAACAATGAGCAGTTCTTC. This encodes CASSLLGGNNEQFF. Supplemented by reference TRBV11-2 and TRBJ2-1, the full variable domain reads EAGVAQSPRYKIIEKRQSVAFWCNPISGHATLYWYQQILGQGPKLLIQFQNNGVVDDSQLPKDRFSAERLKGVDSTLKIQPAKLEDSAVYLCASSLLGGNNEQFFGPGTRLTVL.